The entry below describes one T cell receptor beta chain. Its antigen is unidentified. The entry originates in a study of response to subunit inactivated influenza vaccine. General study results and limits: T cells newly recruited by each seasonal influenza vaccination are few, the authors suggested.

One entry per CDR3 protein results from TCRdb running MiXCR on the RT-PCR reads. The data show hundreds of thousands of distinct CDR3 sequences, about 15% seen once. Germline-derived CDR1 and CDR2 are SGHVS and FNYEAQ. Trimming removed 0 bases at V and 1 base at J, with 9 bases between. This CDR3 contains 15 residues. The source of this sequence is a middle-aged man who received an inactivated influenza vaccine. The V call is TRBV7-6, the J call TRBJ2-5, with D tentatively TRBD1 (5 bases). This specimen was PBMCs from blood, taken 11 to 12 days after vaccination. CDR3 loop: CASSLALGAQETQYF. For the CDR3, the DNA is TGTGCCAGCAGCTTAGCTTTAGGGGCCCAAGAGACCCAGTACTTC.